Detailed here is one T cell receptor beta chain. The time point here: pre-treatment baseline. Profiling relied on immunoSEQ multiplex PCR, and the TCRdb table lists in-frame clones only, not all of them. The sample holds roughly 600 clones, more than 65% seen once. The data derive from a study of blood T cell dynamics during melanoma immunotherapy. Study details: Patients with metastatic melanoma got pembrolizumab or nivolumab-ipilimumab as first-line care.

Germline V CDR1 and CDR2: MNHEY, SMNVEV (reference sequence). V dropped 5 bases and J dropped 5 bases, with 12 bases sitting between them. There are 13 residues in the CDR3. The sample was blood, taken from a patient treated with checkpoint blockade. The chain employs TRBV27 and TRBJ2-5; D gene uncertain. The receptor was derived from a human donor with melanoma. Some clones in this sample may be carry-over from other donors' samples. The CDR3 sequence is CASSPQPRETQYF. In DNA form, the CDR3 reads TGTGCCAGCAGTCCCCAGCCCCGCGAGACCCAGTACTTC.